This entry concerns a single TCR beta chain. What it binds is not known. The CDR3 contains 21 residues. The sample belongs to a study of a mutant IDH1 vaccine in newly diagnosed glioma. Study details: Males made up 62.5% and females about 38% of treated patients, whose mean age was roughly 40 years. Previous treatment comprised radiotherapy, temozolomide, or both, mostly both.

Time point reported: week 23, last vaccination. Every vaccine dose comprised 300 ug of mutant IDH1 20-mer peptide plus topical imiquimod. Those who donated had recent WHO grade 3 or 4 IDH1-mutant, ATRX-lost astrocytomas. Assay: immunoSEQ multiplex PCR; the TCRdb copy retains only in-frame clones and omits some. Here the sample spans 50,000 to 60,000 clones, roughly 80% being singletons. Specimen: PBMCs, collected from a glioma patient whose treatment included an IDH1 peptide vaccine. The chain uses TRBV1 and TRBJ1-2; the table names TRBD1, a call not compared with the DNA. TRBV1 is listed as a pseudogene. The clonotype originates from a man aged 35-49 years with glioma. The CDR3 DNA reads TGCACCAGCAGCCAAGATTTGACGGGCCGGGACAGGGCCCAAGCCCTGGGTGGCTACACCTTC. This translates into CTSSQDLTGRDRAQALGGYTF.